Described below is a single T cell receptor (beta chain) sequence and its context. The CDR3 runs 15 residues. Per the germline V gene, CDR1 is LGHNA and CDR2 is YNFKEQ. Trimming shortened V by 4 bases and J by 6 bases, and 18 bases separated the two germline ends. The sample is drawn from a study of control samples from healthy donors and cancer patients. Profiled with immunoSEQ multiplex PCR; TCRdb holds only in-frame clones, not every one. The sample yields approximately 170,000 clones, about 94% seen once. The V call is TRBV4-2, the J call TRBJ1-1, with a weak D call TRBD1 (6 bases). The receptor comes from a woman aged 55-75 years in good health. Sequencing was carried out using blood. The CDR3 DNA sequence: TGTGCCAGCAGCCGCGAACAGGGTAGTTATTCTGAAGCTTTCTTT. This sequence encodes CASSREQGSYSEAFF.